The 9 T cell receptor beta chains below come from one sample, sequenced in a study of blood T cells in healthy people across ages. Using a J-beta primer mix together with a sample-barcoded 5' primer, a second PCR was run for about 6 to 11 cycles. MiXCR was run by TCRdb on the 5' RACE reads, yielding one entry per CDR3 protein. Here the sample spans 850,000 to 950,000 distinct CDR3 sequences, under 30% being singletons. The sample taken for sequencing was blood. Source of these receptors: a woman aged 80 or older in good health.

The CDR3 DNA is TGCGCCAGCAGCTTAATAGCGGGGGGACTCACTGCCGAGCAGTACTTC. It translates to CASSLIAGGLTAEQYF. The rearrangement uses TRBV5-1 and TRBJ2-4, with 10 bases fitting TRBD2. Near its end, the DNA agrees better with TRBJ2-7, so the J call may be wrong. Germline V lookup: CDR1 SGHRS, CDR2 YFSETQ. This CDR3 contains 16 residues.

The chain couples TRBV9 to TRBJ1-3; no firm D call. Germline V CDR1 and CDR2: SGDLS, YYNGEE. The V gene lost 4 bases and the J gene lost 3 bases, with 17 bases spanning the gap. The CDR3 consists of 16 residues. The CDR3: CASSLSPQEDGNTIYF. The CDR3 DNA reads TGTGCCAGCAGCCTAAGCCCGCAGGAGGATGGAAACACCATATATTTT.

This clonotype was detected ten times or more. This chain uses TRBV5-1 with TRBJ2-7; D perhaps matches TRBD1 (6 bases). Trimming left V 4 bases short and J 5 bases short, with 16 bases between. CDR3 length: 14 residues. CDR1 and CDR2 (germline): SGHRS, YFSETQ. CDR3 sequence: CASSIQGYLDEQYF. The CDR3 region has the DNA TGCGCCAGCAGCATCCAGGGGTACTTAGACGAGCAGTACTTC.

This clonotype occurred a few times. Its ends do not fully match the called genes, so a read error is possible. The J gene is TRBJ2-2, the V gene TRBV6-2 or TRBV6-3; TRBD1 aligns across 12 bases. This CDR3 has 19 residues. The germline CDR1 and CDR2 sequences are MNHEY and SVGEGT. In nucleotides, the CDR3 is TGTGCCGGCAGTTTGCGTTGGCCGGGACAGGGGGCCAGCACCGGGGAGCTGTTTTTT. Protein product: CAGSLRWPGQGASTGELFF.

The rearrangement links TRBV30 to TRBJ2-5; D may match TRBD1 or TRBD2 (6 bases each). CDR1 and CDR2 from the germline V gene are GTSNPN and SVGIG (reference sequence). Trimming removed 0 bases from V and 6 bases from J, with 14 bases in between. The CDR3 sequence is 14 residues long. For the CDR3, the DNA is TGTGCCTGGAGTGTACTCGGGGGCGGACAGACCCAGTACTTC. Translated: CAWSVLGGGQTQYF.

On this clonotype itself: Given a much more abundant clone one base away, this may be a read error. The chain couples TRBV6-6 to TRBJ2-1; D ambiguous. CDR1 MNHNY and CDR2 SVGAGI come from the germline V gene (reference sequence). Trimming removed 4 bases at V and 12 bases at J, with 22 bases between. The CDR3 has 15 amino acids. CDR3 loop: CASSSRARVRHGQFF. DNA of the CDR3: TGTGCCAGCAGTTCCCGAGCACGGGTGCGGCATGGGCAGTTCTTC.

The chain recombines TRBV9 with TRBJ2-6; D might be TRBD2 (5 bases). V shed 4 bases and J shed 5 bases, with 13 bases lying between them. CDR1 is SGDLS and CDR2 is YYNGEE in the germline V gene. CDR3 size: 15 residues. In DNA, the CDR3 is TGTGCCAGCAGCTCCAAGGCGGGCAGGGCCAACGTCCTGACTTTC. This gives the protein CASSSKAGRANVLTF.

A remark on this clonotype: A much larger clone lies a single base off, so this may be a read error. The CDR3 carries no conserved terminal phenylalanine or tryptophan, so it likely arises from a read error. V and J are TRBV3-1 and TRBJ1-2, with a tentative D call TRBD1 (5 bases). Trimming cost V 2 bases and J 5 bases, with 12 bases left between them. The CDR3 spans 14 residues. CDR1 is LGHDT and CDR2 is YNNKEL in the germline V gene (reference sequence). The CDR3 region is CASSQMSGLYGYTV. The DNA for the CDR3 is TGTGCCAGCAGCCAAATGTCAGGGTTGTATGGCTACACCGTC.

V gene TRBV2 combines with J gene TRBJ2-7; TRBD2 matches 8 bases. CDR1 is SNHLY and CDR2 is FYNNEI in the germline V gene. V shed 5 bases, J shed 2 bases, and the junction held 8 bases outside the gene matches. The CDR3 has 15 residues. CDR3 protein: CASSLAGGHPYEQYF. As DNA, the CDR3 is TGTGCCAGCAGTCTTGCGGGGGGTCATCCCTACGAGCAGTACTTC.